This TCR beta chain was sequenced for a study of T cell responses to AZD1222 COVID-19 vaccine. Generated by immunoSEQ multiplex PCR, the TCRdb table keeps only in-frame clones and is missing some. The table has about 180,000 clones, roughly nine tenths seen once. About this clone: The antigen is undetermined.

Study-wide findings and caveats: Two doses of AZD1222 preceded a rise in Spike-specific TCR breadth and depth. Nearly half of the spike-specific TCRs reportedly recognize variant regions that carry no mutations.

Trimming cost V 4 bases and J 6 bases, with 25 bases left between them. The CDR3 is 18 amino acids. The V gene's germline CDR1 is LGHNA and CDR2 YSLEER. The sequence came from an adult in good health. This chain joins TRBV4-3 and TRBJ2-1; D might be TRBD1 (6 bases). The specimen comprised peripheral blood, sampled on day 0 of AZD1222 vaccination. The CDR3 protein is CASSPSGVRSPNGNEQFF. In nucleotides, the CDR3 is TGCGCCAGCAGCCCCTCAGGGGTGCGATCCCCCAACGGCAATGAGCAGTTCTTC.